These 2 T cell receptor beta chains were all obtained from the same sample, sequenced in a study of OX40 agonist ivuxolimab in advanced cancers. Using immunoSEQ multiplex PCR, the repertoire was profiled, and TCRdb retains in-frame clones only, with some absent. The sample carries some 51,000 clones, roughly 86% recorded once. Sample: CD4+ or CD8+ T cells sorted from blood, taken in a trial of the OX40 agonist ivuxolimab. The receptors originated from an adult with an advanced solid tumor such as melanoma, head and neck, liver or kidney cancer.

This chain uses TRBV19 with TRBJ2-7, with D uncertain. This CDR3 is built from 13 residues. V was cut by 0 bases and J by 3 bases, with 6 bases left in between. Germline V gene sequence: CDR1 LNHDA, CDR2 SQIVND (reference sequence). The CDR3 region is CASSIEGNYEQYF. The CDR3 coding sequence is TGTGCCAGTAGTATAGAGGGCAACTACGAGCAGTACTTC.

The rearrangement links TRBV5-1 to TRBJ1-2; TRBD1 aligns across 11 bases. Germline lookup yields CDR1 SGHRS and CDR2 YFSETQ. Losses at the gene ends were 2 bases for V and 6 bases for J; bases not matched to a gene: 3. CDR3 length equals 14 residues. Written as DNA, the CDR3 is TGCGCCAGCAGCTTAGGACAGGGGGCAGATGGCTACACCTTC. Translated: CASSLGQGADGYTF.